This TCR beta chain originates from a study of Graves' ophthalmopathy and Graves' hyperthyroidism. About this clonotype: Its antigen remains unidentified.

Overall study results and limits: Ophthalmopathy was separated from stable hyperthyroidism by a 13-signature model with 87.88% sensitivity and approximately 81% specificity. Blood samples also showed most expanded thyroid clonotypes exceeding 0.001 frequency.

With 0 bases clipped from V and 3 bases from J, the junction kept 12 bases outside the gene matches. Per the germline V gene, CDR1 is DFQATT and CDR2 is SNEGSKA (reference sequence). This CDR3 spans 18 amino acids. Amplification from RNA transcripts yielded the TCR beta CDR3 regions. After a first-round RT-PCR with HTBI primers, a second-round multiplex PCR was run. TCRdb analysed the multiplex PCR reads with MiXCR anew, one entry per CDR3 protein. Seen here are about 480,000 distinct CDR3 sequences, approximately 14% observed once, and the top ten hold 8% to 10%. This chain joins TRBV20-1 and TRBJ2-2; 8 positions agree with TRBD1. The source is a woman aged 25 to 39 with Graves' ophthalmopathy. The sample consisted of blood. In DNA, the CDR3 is TGCAGTGCTAGAGACCCAAGACCCAGGGGGCGCGACACCGGGGAGCTGTTTTTT. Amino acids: CSARDPRPRGRDTGELFF.